The 18 T cell receptor beta chains reported below all come from one sample, sequenced in a study of cytomegalovirus exposure and HLA in healthy donors. Sequenced by immunoSEQ multiplex PCR; TCRdb stores in-frame clones only, minus some. The sample records fewer than 200,000 clones, around nine tenths being singletons. The sample consisted of PBMCs. The source is a man between 18 and 35 years old in good health and CMV-seropositive.

A few counts support this clone. This chain joins TRBV9 and TRBJ1-2; D is ambiguous. The CDR3 length is 11 residues. Trimming left V 5 bases short and J 8 bases short, with 10 bases between. CDR1 and CDR2 from the germline V gene are SGDLS and YYNGEE. CDR3 amino acids: CASSSPEGYTF. CDR3 DNA: TGTGCCAGCAGTTCCCCGGAGGGCTACACCTTC.

This chain links TRBV10-3 with TRBJ2-2, with 13 positions matching TRBD2. Germline assignment: CDR1 ENHRY and CDR2 SYGVKD. The length of the CDR3 is 15 residues. The junction had 7 bases not matched to a gene; V was cut back by 8 bases and J by 7 bases. The CDR3 nucleotides read TGTGCCATCCGTAGGACTAGCGGGAGTATCGGGGAGCTGTTTTTT. This encodes CAIRRTSGSIGELFF.

This clone was found once. The genes are TRBV7-6 and TRBJ2-5; perhaps TRBD1 as D (5 bases). CDR3 length: 13 amino acids. Trimming removed 5 bases at V and 1 base at J, with 8 bases between. CDR1 and CDR2 (germline): SGHVS, FNYEAQ. CDR3: CASSPTVQETQYF. The CDR3 region has the DNA TGTGCCAGCAGCCCGACAGTCCAAGAGACCCAGTACTTC.

In this sample, this clone turned up a few times. V and J are TRBV5-1 and TRBJ2-7, with 9 bases identical to TRBD1. The CDR3 extends over 14 amino acids. With 5 bases clipped from V and 8 bases from J, the junction kept 11 bases outside the gene matches. CDR1 is SGHRS and CDR2 is YFSETQ in the germline V gene. The CDR3 protein is CASSRGGGQGQQYF. The CDR3 coding sequence is TGCGCCAGCAGTCGTGGTGGGGGACAGGGTCAGCAGTACTTC.

The chain employs TRBV4-1 and TRBJ2-1, with 7 nucleotides matching TRBD2. The length of the CDR3 is 17 residues. V was pared by 0 bases and J by 5 bases, with 10 bases of the junction left unmatched. Looked up from germline, CDR1 is MGHRA and CDR2 is YSYEKL. This chain's CDR3 is CASSQDIPLAADNEQFF. DNA of the CDR3: TGCGCCAGCAGCCAAGATATCCCGCTAGCGGCAGACAATGAGCAGTTCTTC.

This chain links TRBV4-3 with TRBJ2-7, with 13 positions matching TRBD2. The CDR3 length is 16 residues. Germline-derived CDR1 and CDR2 are LGHNA and YSLEER. V lost 2 bases, J lost 5 bases, and 6 bases stayed unmatched. The CDR3 DNA follows: TGCGCCAGCAGCCAAACTAGCGGGGGGGCAGTCCACGAGCAGTACTTC. Encoded protein: CASSQTSGGAVHEQYF.

Only one count was recorded for this clone. V usage is TRBV10-3 and J usage is TRBJ2-1; TRBD2 is a possible D gene (5 bases). The CDR3 contains 15 residues. Deletions cut 3 bases from V and 4 bases from J, with 13 bases between. Germline lookup yields CDR1 ENHRY and CDR2 SYGVKD. CDR3 sequence reads: CAISDPGKRYNEQFF. DNA of the CDR3: TGTGCCATCAGTGACCCGGGAAAGAGGTACAATGAGCAGTTCTTC.

This chain joins TRBV6-5 and TRBJ1-2, with D unresolved. The V and J ends lost 5 bases and 3 bases respectively, with 10 bases between them. CDR1 is MNHEY and CDR2 is SVGAGI in the germline V gene. This CDR3 contains 13 residues. The CDR3, as DNA: TGTGCCAGCAGTCTAAGGGAGTACTATGGCTACACCTTC. Amino acids: CASSLREYYGYTF.

The rearrangement uses TRBV11-2 and TRBJ2-5, with 11 bases that match TRBD1. After removal of 5 bases from V and 4 bases from J, the junction contained 6 bases not matched to a gene. Germline assignment: CDR1 SGHAT and CDR2 FQNNGV. The CDR3 is 15 amino acids. The CDR3 is CASSAGQGASETQYF. The CDR3 region has the DNA TGTGCCAGCAGCGCAGGACAGGGGGCATCAGAGACCCAGTACTTC.

This chain joins TRBV28 and TRBJ2-7; TRBD1 might be the D (6 bases). The CDR3 loop spans 15 amino acids. V lost 5 bases, J lost 0 bases, and 14 bases lay in between. The germline CDR1 and CDR2 sequences are MDHEN and SYDVKM. CDR3 loop: CASSTGPAPSYEQYF. CDR3 nucleotides: TGTGCCAGCAGTACAGGGCCTGCTCCCTCCTACGAGCAGTACTTC. The entire variable domain, with the rest obtained from reference TRBV28 and TRBJ2-7, is as follows: DVKVTQSSRYLVKRTGEKVFLECVQDMDHENMFWYRQDPGLGLRLIYFSYDVKMKEKGDIPEGYSVSREKKERFSLILESASTNQTSMYLCASSTGPAPSYEQYFGPGTRLTVT.

The chain joins TRBV7-9 to TRBJ1-1, with D uncertain. The CDR3 covers 14 residues. Germline V CDR1 and CDR2: SEHNR, FQNEAQ (reference sequence). V dropped 6 bases and J dropped 6 bases, with 17 bases sitting between them. CDR3 protein: CASRIPNGGPEAFF. The CDR3 region has the DNA TGTGCCAGCAGGATACCTAACGGAGGGCCTGAAGCTTTCTTT. The whole variable domain, remainder taken from reference TRBV7-9 and TRBJ1-1, is DTGVSQNPRHKITKRGQNVTFRCDPISEHNRLYWYRQTLGQGPEFLTYFQNEAQLEKSRLLSDRFSAERPKGSFSTLEIQRTEQGDSAMYLCASRIPNGGPEAFFGQGTRLTVV.

The chain links TRBV5-1 to TRBJ2-3, with 8 bases fitting TRBD2. The germline CDR1 and CDR2 sequences are SGHRS and YFSETQ. The CDR3 totals 14 residues. V was pared by 3 bases and J by 4 bases, with 4 bases of the junction left unmatched. The CDR3 coding sequence is TGCGCCAGCAGCTCCACGGGGGGGCCAGATACGCAGTATTTT. It yields the protein CASSSTGGPDTQYF. Based on the CDR3 plus reference TRBV5-1 and TRBJ2-3, the full variable domain is KAGVTQTPRYLIKTRGQQVTLSCSPISGHRSVSWYQQTPGQGLQFLFEYFSETQRNKGNFPGRFSGRQFSNSRSEMNVSTLELGDSALYLCASSSTGGPDTQYFGPGTRLTVL.

The V call is TRBV7-9, the J call TRBJ1-1, with 7 bases that match TRBD1. The CDR3 spans 14 residues. After removal of 4 bases from V and 5 bases from J, the junction contained 7 bases not matched to a gene. Germline loops: CDR1 SEHNR, CDR2 FQNEAQ (reference sequence). The CDR3 DNA follows: TGTGCCAGCAGCTCGCAACAGGGGCGGACTGAAGCTTTCTTT. This translates into CASSSQQGRTEAFF.

V is TRBV11-3 and J is TRBJ2-5; D may be TRBD2 (5 bases). The CDR3 loop spans 13 amino acids. V dropped 1 base and J dropped 4 bases, with 7 bases sitting between them. The germline V gene has CDR1 SGHNT and CDR2 YENEEA. The CDR3 loop is CASSLAGVETQYF. The CDR3 DNA follows: TGTGCCAGCAGCTTAGCCGGGGTAGAGACCCAGTACTTC. The full variable domain, in which reference TRBV11-3 and TRBJ2-5 provide the parts outside the CDR3, is EAGVVQSPRYKIIEKKQPVAFWCNPISGHNTLYWYLQNLGQGPELLIRYENEEAVDDSQLPKDRFSAERLKGVDSTLKIQPAELGDSAVYLCASSLAGVETQYFGPGTRLLVL.

The chain carries TRBV6-5 and TRBJ1-3; D may be TRBD1 (5 bases). Germline CDR1 and CDR2: MNHEY and SVGAGI. The CDR3 covers 16 residues. V was shortened by 0 bases and J by 0 bases, with 9 bases between the two germline ends. CDR3 sequence reads: CASSYSGLSSGNTIYF. In DNA form, the CDR3 reads TGTGCCAGCAGTTACTCGGGGCTAAGCTCTGGAAACACCATATATTTT.

V and J are TRBV10-3 and TRBJ1-2, with 7 bases aligning to TRBD1. This CDR3 spans 14 amino acids. V was clipped by 7 bases and J by 3 bases; unmatched bases: 8. Germline V lookup: CDR1 ENHRY, CDR2 SYGVKD. In DNA form, the CDR3 reads TGTGCCATCACTCGACAGGGTTACGACTATGGCTACACCTTC. This gives the protein CAITRQGYDYGYTF.

This clone was picked up one time. This rearrangement joins TRBV13 to TRBJ1-2, with 9 bases aligning to TRBD1. V shed 5 bases, J shed 3 bases, and the junction held 4 bases outside the gene matches. Germline V lookup: CDR1 PRHDT, CDR2 FYEKMQ (reference sequence). The CDR3 sequence is 14 residues long. This CDR3 is CASSEGQGDYGYTF. DNA for the CDR3: TGTGCCAGCAGCGAGGGACAGGGAGACTATGGCTACACCTTC.

The chain recombines TRBV5-1 with TRBJ1-4; 9 bases are shared with TRBD1. Trimming took 7 bases from V and 0 from J; bases not matched to a gene: 4. CDR1 and CDR2 from the germline V gene are SGHRS and YFSETQ. The CDR3 runs to 15 residues. CDR3 loop: CASGTGSATNEKLFF. For the CDR3, the DNA is TGCGCCAGCGGGACAGGGTCTGCAACTAATGAAAAACTGTTTTTT.